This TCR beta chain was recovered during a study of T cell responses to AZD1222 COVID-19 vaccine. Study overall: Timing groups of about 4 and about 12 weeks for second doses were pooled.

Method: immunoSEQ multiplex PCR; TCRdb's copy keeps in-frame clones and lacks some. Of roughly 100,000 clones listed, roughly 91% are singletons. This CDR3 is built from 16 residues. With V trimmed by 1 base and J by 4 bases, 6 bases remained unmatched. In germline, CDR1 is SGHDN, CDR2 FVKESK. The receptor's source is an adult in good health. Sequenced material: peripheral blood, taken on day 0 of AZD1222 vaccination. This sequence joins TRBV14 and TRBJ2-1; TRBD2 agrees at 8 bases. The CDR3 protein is CASSQGGAGVYNEQFF. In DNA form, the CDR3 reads TGTGCCAGCAGCCAAGGGGGAGCGGGGGTATACAATGAGCAGTTCTTC.